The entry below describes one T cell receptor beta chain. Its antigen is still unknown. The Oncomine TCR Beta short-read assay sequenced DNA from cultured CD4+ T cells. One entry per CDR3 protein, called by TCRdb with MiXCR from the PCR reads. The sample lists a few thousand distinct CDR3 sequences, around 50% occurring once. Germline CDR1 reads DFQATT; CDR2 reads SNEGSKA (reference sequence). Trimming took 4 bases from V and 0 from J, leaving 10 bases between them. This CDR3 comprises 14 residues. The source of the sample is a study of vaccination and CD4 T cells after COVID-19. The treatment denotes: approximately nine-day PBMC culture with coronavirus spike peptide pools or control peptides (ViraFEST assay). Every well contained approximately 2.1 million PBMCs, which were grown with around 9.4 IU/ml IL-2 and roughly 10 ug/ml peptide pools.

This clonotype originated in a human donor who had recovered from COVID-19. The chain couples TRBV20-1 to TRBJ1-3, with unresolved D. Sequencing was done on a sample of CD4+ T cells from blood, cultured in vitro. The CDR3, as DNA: TGCAGTGCTACCGGACGGGACTCTGGAAACACCATATATTTT. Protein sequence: CSATGRDSGNTIYF.